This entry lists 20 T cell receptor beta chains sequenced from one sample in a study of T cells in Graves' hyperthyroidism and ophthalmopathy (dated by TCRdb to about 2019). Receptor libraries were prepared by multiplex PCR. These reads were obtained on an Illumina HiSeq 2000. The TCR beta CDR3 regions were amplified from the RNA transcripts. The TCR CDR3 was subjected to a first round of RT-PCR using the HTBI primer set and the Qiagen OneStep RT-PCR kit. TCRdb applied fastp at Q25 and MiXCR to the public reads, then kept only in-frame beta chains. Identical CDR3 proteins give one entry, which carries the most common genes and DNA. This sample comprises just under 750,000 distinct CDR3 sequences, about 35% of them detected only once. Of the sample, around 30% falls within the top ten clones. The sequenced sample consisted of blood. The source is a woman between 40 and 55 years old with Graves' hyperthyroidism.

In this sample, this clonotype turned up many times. CDR3 coding DNA: TGTGCCAGCAGTTACGGGCGGGGCCCCTACGAGCAGTACTTC. Translated, it gives CASSYGRGPYEQYF. The chain couples TRBV6-5 to TRBJ2-7; tentatively, D is TRBD2 (6 bases). This CDR3 comprises 14 residues. V dropped 2 bases and J dropped 2 bases, with 10 bases sitting between them. CDR1 MNHEY and CDR2 SVGAGI come from the germline V gene.

The CDR3 DNA follows: TGCAGTGCTATGGGGCTAGCGGGGGAGACTTTACAAGAGACCCAGTACTTC. Translation gives CSAMGLAGETLQETQYF. The V call is TRBV20-1, the J call TRBJ2-5, with 10 bases identical to TRBD2. V was clipped by 4 bases and J by 2 bases; unmatched bases: 13. CDR3 length equals 17 residues. CDR1 and CDR2 from the germline V gene are DFQATT and SNEGSKA (reference sequence).

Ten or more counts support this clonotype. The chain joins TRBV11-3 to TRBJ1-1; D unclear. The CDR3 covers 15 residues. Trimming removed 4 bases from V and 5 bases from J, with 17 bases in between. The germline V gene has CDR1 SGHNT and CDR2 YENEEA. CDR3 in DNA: TGTGCCAGCAGCTCCGGAGGTCAGACCCAGACTGAAGCTTTCTTT. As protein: CASSSGGQTQTEAFF.

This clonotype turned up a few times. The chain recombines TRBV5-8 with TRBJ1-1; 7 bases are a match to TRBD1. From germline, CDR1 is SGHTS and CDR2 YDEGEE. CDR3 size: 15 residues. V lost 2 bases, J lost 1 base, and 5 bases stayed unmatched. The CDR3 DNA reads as TGTGCCAGCAGCTTCACCGGGACAGCGAACACTGAAGCTTTCTTT. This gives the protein CASSFTGTANTEAFF.

CDR3 nucleotides: TGTGCCAGCAGTCAGCCCGACAGGGGAAATTCACCCCTCCACTTT. Its protein product is CASSQPDRGNSPLHF. V is TRBV11-2 and J is TRBJ1-6; 8 positions agree with TRBD1. The CDR3 is made up of 15 amino acids. The junction had 8 bases not matched to a gene; V was cut back by 6 bases and J by 7 bases. The germline CDR1 and CDR2 sequences are SGHAT and FQNNGV. Based on the CDR3 plus reference TRBV11-2 and TRBJ1-6, the full variable domain is EAGVAQSPRYKIIEKRQSVAFWCNPISGHATLYWYQQILGQGPKLLIQFQNNGVVDDSQLPKDRFSAERLKGVDSTLKIQPAKLEDSAVYLCASSQPDRGNSPLHFGNGTRLTVT.

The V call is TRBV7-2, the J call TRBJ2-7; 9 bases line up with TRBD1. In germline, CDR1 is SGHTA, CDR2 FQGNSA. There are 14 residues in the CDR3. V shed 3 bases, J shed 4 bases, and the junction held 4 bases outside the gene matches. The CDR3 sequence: CASSLGTGIYEQYF. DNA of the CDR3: TGTGCCAGCAGCTTGGGGACAGGGATATACGAGCAGTACTTC.

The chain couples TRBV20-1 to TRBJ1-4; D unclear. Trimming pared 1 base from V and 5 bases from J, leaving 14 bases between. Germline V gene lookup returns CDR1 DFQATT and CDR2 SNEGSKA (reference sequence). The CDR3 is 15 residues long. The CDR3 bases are TGCAGTGCTAGAGCCCACTCGACCGAGAATGAAAAACTGTTTTTT. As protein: CSARAHSTENEKLFF.

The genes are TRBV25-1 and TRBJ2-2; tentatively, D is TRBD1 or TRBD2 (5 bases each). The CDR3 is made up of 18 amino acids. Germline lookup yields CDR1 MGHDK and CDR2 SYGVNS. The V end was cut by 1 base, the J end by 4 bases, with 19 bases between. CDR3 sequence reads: CASSEWVGTAASTGELFF. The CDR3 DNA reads TGTGCCAGCAGTGAATGGGTAGGGACGGCCGCGAGCACCGGGGAGCTGTTTTTT.

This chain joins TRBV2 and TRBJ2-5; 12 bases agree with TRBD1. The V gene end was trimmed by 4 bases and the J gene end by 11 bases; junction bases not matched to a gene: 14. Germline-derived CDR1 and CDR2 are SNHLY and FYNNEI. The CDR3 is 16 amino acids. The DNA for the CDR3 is TGTGCCAGCAGTGGAAGGGGACAGGGGGCTAAGGATGAGCAGTACTTC. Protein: CASSGRGQGAKDEQYF.

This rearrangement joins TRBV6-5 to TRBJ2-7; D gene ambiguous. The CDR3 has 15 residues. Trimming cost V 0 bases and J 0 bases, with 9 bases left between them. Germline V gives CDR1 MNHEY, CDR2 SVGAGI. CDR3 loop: CASSYSGRSSYEQYF. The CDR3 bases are TGTGCCAGCAGTTACTCCGGGCGGAGCTCCTACGAGCAGTACTTC.

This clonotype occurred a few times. CDR3 sequence: CASSGPGGGYEQYF. The CDR3, as DNA: TGTGCCAGCAGTGGACCAGGGGGCGGTTACGAGCAGTACTTC. The rearrangement joins TRBV28 to TRBJ2-7; TRBD1 aligns across 8 bases. The J segment lost 4 bases and the V segment lost 5 bases, leaving 7 bases of the junction unmatched. This CDR3 has 14 residues. CDR1 and CDR2 (germline): MDHEN, SYDVKM.

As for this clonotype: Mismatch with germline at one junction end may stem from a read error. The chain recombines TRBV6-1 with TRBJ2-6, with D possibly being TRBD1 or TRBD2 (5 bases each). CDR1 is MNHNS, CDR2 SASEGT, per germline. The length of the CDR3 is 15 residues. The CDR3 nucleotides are TGTGCCATCAGTGAAGCGGTCCGAGGGGTTAACGTCCTGACTTTC. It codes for CAISEAVRGVNVLTF.

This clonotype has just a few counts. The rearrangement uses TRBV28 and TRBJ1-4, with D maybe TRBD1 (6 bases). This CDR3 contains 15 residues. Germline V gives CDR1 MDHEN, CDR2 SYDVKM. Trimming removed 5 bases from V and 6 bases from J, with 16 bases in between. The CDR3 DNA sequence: TGTGCCAGCAGTAGCCCGGACAGAGGGGATGAAAAACTGTTTTTT. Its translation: CASSSPDRGDEKLFF.

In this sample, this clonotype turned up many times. The CDR3 nucleotides read TGCAGCGTTGTTCTTCGGTACCAAGAGACCCAGTACTTC. Translated, it gives CSVVLRYQETQYF. The genes are TRBV29-1 and TRBJ2-5; no clear D gene. The CDR3 runs 13 residues. Germline lookup yields CDR1 SQVTM and CDR2 ANQGSEA. The germline V and J ends were trimmed by 4 bases and 0 bases, with 9 bases remaining between them. Drawing the rest from reference TRBV29-1 and TRBJ2-5, the complete variable domain is SAVISQKPSRDICQRGTSLTIQCQVDSQVTMMFWYRQQPGQSLTLIATANQGSEATYESGFVIDKFPISRPNLTFSTLTVSNMSPEDSSIYLCSVVLRYQETQYFGPGTRLLVL.

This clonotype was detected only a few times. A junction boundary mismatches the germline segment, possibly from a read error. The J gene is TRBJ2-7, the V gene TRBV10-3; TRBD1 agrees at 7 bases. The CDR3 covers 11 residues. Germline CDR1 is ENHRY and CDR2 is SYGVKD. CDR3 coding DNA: TGTGCCATCAGTGAGTCAGGACAGGTTTCCTTC. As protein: CAISESGQVSF.

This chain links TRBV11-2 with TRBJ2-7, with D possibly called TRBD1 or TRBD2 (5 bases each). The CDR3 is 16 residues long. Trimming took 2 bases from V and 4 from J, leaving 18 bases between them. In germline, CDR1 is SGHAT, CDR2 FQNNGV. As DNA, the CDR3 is TGTGCCAGCAGCTTATTACGGGACCAACGCAAATACGAGCAGTACTTC. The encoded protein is CASSLLRDQRKYEQYF. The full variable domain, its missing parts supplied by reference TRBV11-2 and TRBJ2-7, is EAGVAQSPRYKIIEKRQSVAFWCNPISGHATLYWYQQILGQGPKLLIQFQNNGVVDDSQLPKDRFSAERLKGVDSTLKIQPAKLEDSAVYLCASSLLRDQRKYEQYFGPGTRLTVT.

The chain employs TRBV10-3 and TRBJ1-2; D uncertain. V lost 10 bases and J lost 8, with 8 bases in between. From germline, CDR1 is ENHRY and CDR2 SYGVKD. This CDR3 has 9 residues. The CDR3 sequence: CATFGGYTF. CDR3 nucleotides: TGTGCCACCTTCGGGGGCTACACCTTC.

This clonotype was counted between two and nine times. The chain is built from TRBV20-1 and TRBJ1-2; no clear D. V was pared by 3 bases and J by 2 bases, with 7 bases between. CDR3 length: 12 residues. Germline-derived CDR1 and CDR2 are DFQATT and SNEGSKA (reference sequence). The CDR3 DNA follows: TGCAGTGCTAGTGCAGAGAACTATGGCTACACCTTC. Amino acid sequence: CSASAENYGYTF.

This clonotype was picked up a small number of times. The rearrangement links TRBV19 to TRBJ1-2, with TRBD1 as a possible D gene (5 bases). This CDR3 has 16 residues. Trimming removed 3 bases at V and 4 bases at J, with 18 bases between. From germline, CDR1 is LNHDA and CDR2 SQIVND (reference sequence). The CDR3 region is CASSIAQVPTFYGYTF. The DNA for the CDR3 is TGTGCCAGTAGTATCGCACAGGTGCCTACCTTCTATGGCTACACCTTC. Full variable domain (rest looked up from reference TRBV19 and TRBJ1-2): DGGITQSPKYLFRKEGQNVTLSCEQNLNHDAMYWYRQDPGQGLRLIYYSQIVNDFQKGDIAEGYSVSREKKESFPLTVTSAQKNPTAFYLCASSIAQVPTFYGYTFGSGTRLTVV.

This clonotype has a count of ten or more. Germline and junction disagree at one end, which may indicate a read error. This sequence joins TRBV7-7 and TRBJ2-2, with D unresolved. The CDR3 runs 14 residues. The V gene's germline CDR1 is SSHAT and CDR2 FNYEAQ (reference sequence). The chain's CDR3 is CASSFGRNTGELFF. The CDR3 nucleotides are TGTGCTAGCAGCTTTGGCAGAAACACCGGGGAGCTGTTTTTT.